The 31 T cell receptor beta chains given below trace back to one sample, sequenced in a study of blood T cell repertoires in COVID-19. Repertoires were generated with immunoSEQ multiplex PCR, while TCRdb's copy carries only in-frame clones and drops some. The table records almost 350,000 clones, around 90% of them present only once. Source material: peripheral blood. The receptors here all came from a woman in her sixties or seventies with COVID-19, enrolled during active disease.

This chain joins TRBV2 and TRBJ1-5; tentative D call: TRBD1 (6 bases). Trimming took off 2 bases at V and 1 base at J, with 9 bases between the two ends. The CDR3 is 15 amino acids. Germline CDR1 reads SNHLY; CDR2 reads FYNNEI. The CDR3: CASSETRGSNQPQHF. In DNA, the CDR3 is TGTGCCAGCAGTGAAACCAGGGGAAGCAATCAGCCCCAGCATTTT.

The chain links TRBV6-6 to TRBJ1-1, with 7 positions matching TRBD1. Germline loops: CDR1 MNHNY, CDR2 SVGAGI (reference sequence). CDR3 length: 14 residues. The trim removed 6 bases at V and 4 bases at J, leaving 8 bases unmatched. The CDR3 is CASRKGQVATEAFF. CDR3 DNA sequence: TGTGCCAGCAGAAAAGGACAGGTGGCCACTGAAGCTTTCTTT.

The rearrangement joins TRBV29-1 to TRBJ1-1; D gene ambiguous. V dropped 7 bases and J dropped 4 bases, with 16 bases sitting between them. This CDR3 comprises 13 residues. Germline CDR1 is SQVTM and CDR2 is ANQGSEA. CDR3 residues: CSAVAGGSTEAFF. The CDR3 coding sequence is TGCAGCGCTGTCGCGGGAGGGAGCACTGAAGCTTTCTTT.

This rearrangement joins TRBV4-1 to TRBJ1-5; the D is unclear. The CDR3 covers 14 residues. Per germline, CDR1 MGHRA and CDR2 YSYEKL. The V and J ends lost 3 bases and 5 bases respectively, with 11 bases between them. CDR3 loop: CASSQRRVDQPQHF. CDR3 bases: TGCGCCAGCAGCCAGAGGAGGGTAGATCAGCCCCAGCATTTT.

CDR3 loop: CASSPGPTDTQYF. The CDR3 nucleotides read TGTGCCAGCAGCCCCGGTCCCACAGATACGCAGTATTTT. The V gene is TRBV7-9, the J gene TRBJ2-3; D remains ambiguous. Germline V CDR1 and CDR2: SEHNR, FQNEAQ (reference sequence). The length of the CDR3 is 13 residues. The V gene lost 5 bases and the J gene lost 2 bases, with 8 bases spanning the gap. Full variable domain (missing parts from reference TRBV7-9 and TRBJ2-3): DTGVSQNPRHKITKRGQNVTFRCDPISEHNRLYWYRQTLGQGPEFLTYFQNEAQLEKSRLLSDRFSAERPKGSFSTLEIQRTEQGDSAMYLCASSPGPTDTQYFGPGTRLTVL.

This sequence joins TRBV9 and TRBJ1-1; TRBD1 is a possible D gene (5 bases). There are 15 residues in the CDR3. Germline V gene lookup returns CDR1 SGDLS and CDR2 YYNGEE. The V end was cut by 3 bases, the J end by 4 bases, with 16 bases between. The CDR3 region has the DNA TGTGCCAGCAGCGCCAACCCCTGGGGCAGCACTGAAGCTTTCTTT. Its translation is CASSANPWGSTEAFF.

The V and J genes are TRBV11-2 and TRBJ1-2; 9 bases are a match to TRBD1. Per germline, CDR1 SGHAT and CDR2 FQNNGV. The CDR3 extends over 13 amino acids. Germline trimming cut 5 bases from V and 7 bases from J; bases unmatched to any gene: 5. Here the CDR3 reads CASSTTGGLGYTF. In nucleotides, the CDR3 is TGTGCCAGCAGCACTACAGGGGGCCTTGGCTACACCTTC.

The rearrangement uses TRBV6-5 and TRBJ1-1; no reliable D call. V gave up 2 bases and J gave up 1 base, with 11 bases separating them. Per germline, CDR1 MNHEY and CDR2 SVGAGI. CDR3 length: 15 amino acids. The CDR3 loop reads CASSYHPGRNTEAFF. CDR3 nucleotide sequence: TGTGCCAGCAGTTACCACCCCGGGAGGAACACTGAAGCTTTCTTT.

The chain links TRBV27 to TRBJ1-1, with 9 bases aligning to TRBD1. Germline V gives CDR1 MNHEY, CDR2 SMNVEV (reference sequence). Trimming took 4 bases from V and 5 from J; bases not matched to a gene: 17. There are 18 residues in the CDR3. The CDR3 DNA reads TGTGCCAGCAGTTCACCGGGACAGGGTGACAATGACTTTACTGAAGCTTTCTTT. Translating gives CASSSPGQGDNDFTEAFF.

V and J are TRBV5-1 and TRBJ1-1; tentative D call: TRBD1 (5 bases). V lost 6 bases and J lost 3, with 18 bases in between. This CDR3 has 15 residues. Germline loops: CDR1 SGHRS, CDR2 YFSETQ. The CDR3 region is CASTALGQLDTEAFF. Written as DNA, the CDR3 is TGCGCCAGCACCGCATTGGGGCAGTTGGACACTGAAGCTTTCTTT.

The chain links TRBV19 to TRBJ2-2; 7 bases are a match to TRBD1. Trimming removed 2 bases from V and 1 base from J; junction bases left unmatched: 4. The CDR3 consists of 16 residues. The germline V gene encodes CDR1 LNHDA and CDR2 SQIVND (reference sequence). The CDR3, as DNA: TGTGCCAGTAGTATAAGGGACAGAGTGAACACCGGGGAGCTGTTTTTT. Its protein product is CASSIRDRVNTGELFF.

The J gene is TRBJ2-5, the V gene TRBV5-1; possibly TRBD1 for D (6 bases). The V gene lost 0 bases and the J gene lost 3 bases, with 9 bases spanning the gap. Germline CDR1 and CDR2: SGHRS and YFSETQ. The CDR3 is made up of 14 amino acids. CDR3 amino acids: CASSLGGRKETQYF. The DNA of the CDR3 is TGCGCCAGCAGCTTGGGGGGGCGGAAAGAGACCCAGTACTTC. The full variable domain, its missing parts supplied by reference TRBV5-1 and TRBJ2-5, is KAGVTQTPRYLIKTRGQQVTLSCSPISGHRSVSWYQQTPGQGLQFLFEYFSETQRNKGNFPGRFSGRQFSNSRSEMNVSTLELGDSALYLCASSLGGRKETQYFGPGTRLLVL.

V usage is TRBV27 and J usage is TRBJ2-3; a weak D match, TRBD1 (5 bases). From germline, CDR1 is MNHEY and CDR2 SMNVEV (reference sequence). The CDR3 extends over 15 amino acids. V was trimmed by 6 bases and J by 4 bases, leaving 17 bases between them. CDR3 DNA: TGTGCCAGCAGGGGGCAGTTTCGTATAGCAGATACGCAGTATTTT. Translation gives CASRGQFRIADTQYF.

The rearrangement uses TRBV30 and TRBJ1-4, with D possibly TRBD1 on 5 matching bases. This CDR3 has 15 residues. Germline CDR1 GTSNPN, CDR2 SVGIG (reference sequence). The V end lost 6 bases, the J end lost 0 bases, and 14 bases lay between the germline ends. The CDR3 here is CACVPGVATNEKLFF. The CDR3 DNA follows: TGTGCCTGCGTCCCGGGGGTAGCAACTAATGAAAAACTGTTTTTT. The variable domain in full, completed from reference TRBV30 and TRBJ1-4, reads SQTIHQWPATLVQPVGSPLSLECTVEGTSNPNLYWYRQAAGRGLQLLFYSVGIGQISSEVPQNLSASRPQDRQFILSSKKLLLSDSGFYLCACVPGVATNEKLFFGSGTQLSVL.

This sequence joins TRBV7-3 and TRBJ1-2; D is uncertain. The germline V and J ends were trimmed by 5 bases and 7 bases, with 8 bases remaining between them. Per the germline V gene, CDR1 is SGHTA and CDR2 is FQGTGA. The CDR3 sequence is 11 residues long. CDR3 coding DNA: TGTGCCAGCAGCCCCCCTGTTGGCTACACCTTC. Residues: CASSPPVGYTF.

The chain has TRBV4-1 and TRBJ1-1; 9 bases align to TRBD1. CDR1 MGHRA and CDR2 YSYEKL come from the germline V gene. The V segment lost 4 bases and the J segment 3 bases; nucleotides outside the gene matches: 9. The CDR3 is made up of 16 amino acids. This chain's CDR3 is CASSPPAGDRDTEAFF. In DNA, the CDR3 is TGCGCCAGCAGCCCACCAGCAGGGGACAGGGACACTGAAGCTTTCTTT.

The chain combines TRBV7-2 with TRBJ1-2, with D hard to call. Germline V gene lookup returns CDR1 SGHTA and CDR2 FQGNSA. V was clipped by 5 bases and J by 4 bases, with 11 bases between them. The CDR3 runs to 13 residues. The CDR3 reads CASSPAGTYGYTF. CDR3 nucleotides: TGTGCCAGCAGCCCGGCGGGTACCTATGGCTACACCTTC.

The table lists this clone with a count of one. V is TRBV18 and J is TRBJ2-6; 8 nucleotides agree with TRBD1. This CDR3 contains 18 residues. V was clipped by 1 base and J by 0 bases; unmatched bases: 5. Germline V gives CDR1 KGHSH, CDR2 LQKENI. DNA of the CDR3: TGTGCCAGCTCACCACAGGGACAGGTGAGCTCTGGGGCCAACGTCCTGACTTTC. It translates to CASSPQGQVSSGANVLTF.

V usage is TRBV2 and J usage is TRBJ1-1; 9 positions match TRBD1. Germline CDR1 is SNHLY and CDR2 is FYNNEI. V trimming: 6 bases; J trimming: 10 bases; junction bases outside the gene matches: 6. The CDR3 runs to 12 residues. The CDR3 sequence is CASRGDRDPAFF. The CDR3 nucleotides are TGTGCCAGCAGAGGGGACAGGGACCCAGCTTTCTTT.

The chain has TRBV4-2 and TRBJ1-2, with a possible D match to TRBD1 (5 bases). The CDR3 runs 17 residues. With 0 bases removed from V and 8 bases from J, the gap between germline ends came to 22 bases. Germline V gene data show CDR1 as LGHNA and CDR2 as YNFKEQ. The CDR3 reads CASSQDRGSGTIVGYTF. DNA of the CDR3: TGTGCCAGCAGCCAAGATCGAGGCAGCGGGACGATAGTCGGCTACACCTTC.

The rearrangement links TRBV11-2 to TRBJ1-5; possible D gene TRBD1, 6 bases. CDR1 is SGHAT, CDR2 FQNNGV, per germline. This CDR3 comprises 15 residues. Trimming stripped 3 bases from V and 7 bases from J, with 16 bases between. The CDR3 here is CASSLSRGSNQPQHF. The CDR3 nucleotides read TGTGCCAGCAGCTTGTCCAGGGGATCTAACCAGCCCCAGCATTTT.

Regarding this clone: Other nucleotide sequences from this sample produce the same CDR3. The chain employs TRBV3-1 (or the pseudogene TRBV3-2) and TRBJ1-6; no clear D. Germline assignment: CDR1 LGHDT and CDR2 YNNKEL (reference sequence). Trimming left V 1 base short and J 6 bases short, with 4 bases between. The length of the CDR3 is 13 residues. This CDR3 is CASSQGGNSPLHF. Written as DNA, the CDR3 is TGTGCCAGCAGCCAAGGAGGTAATTCACCCCTCCACTTT.

The rearrangement joins TRBV11-2 to TRBJ2-1; the D is unclear. Trimming removed 8 bases at V and 10 bases at J, with 6 bases between. The CDR3 runs 9 residues. The germline CDR1 and CDR2 sequences are SGHAT and FQNNGV. CDR3 DNA: TGTGCCAGCGGAGAGGAGCAGTTCTTC. Translated: CASGEEQFF.

This chain links TRBV18 with TRBJ2-1, with D possibly TRBD2 on 5 matching bases. The germline V gene encodes CDR1 KGHSH and CDR2 LQKENI. V lost 4 bases and J 6 bases, leaving 13 bases between the germline ends. The CDR3 sequence is 14 residues long. The CDR3 sequence is CASSRGSAVNEQFF. The DNA of the CDR3 is TGTGCCAGCTCACGAGGGTCCGCCGTCAATGAGCAGTTCTTC.

The chain is built from TRBV3-1 (or the pseudogene TRBV3-2) and TRBJ1-1; no clear D gene. V lost 4 bases and J lost 0, with 6 bases in between. Per the germline V gene, CDR1 is LGHDT and CDR2 is YNNKEL (reference sequence). The length of the CDR3 is 13 residues. CDR3 sequence (DNA): TGTGCCAGCAGCCGCGGTGTGAACACTGAAGCTTTCTTT. As protein: CASSRGVNTEAFF.

The chain carries TRBV27 and TRBJ1-2, with D possibly matching TRBD1 (5 bases). Germline-derived CDR1 and CDR2 are MNHEY and SMNVEV (reference sequence). The CDR3 has 15 amino acids. V was shortened by 4 bases and J by 7 bases, with 19 bases between the two germline ends. CDR3 region: CASSSAGHSSGGYTF. The CDR3 DNA sequence: TGTGCCAGCAGTTCAGCCGGACACAGCTCGGGTGGCTACACCTTC.

The rearrangement links TRBV19 to TRBJ2-2; D is uncertain. CDR1 LNHDA and CDR2 SQIVND come from the germline V gene (reference sequence). This CDR3 spans 13 amino acids. V was pared by 10 bases and J by 6 bases, with 15 bases between. Here the CDR3 DNA reads TGTGCCACCCAAATGATCCGGGCCGGGGAGCTGTTTTTT. It translates to CATQMIRAGELFF.

V gene TRBV19 combines with J gene TRBJ2-1; a weak D match, TRBD1 (6 bases). V was pared by 4 bases and J by 5 bases, with 9 bases between. The CDR3 extends over 13 amino acids. CDR1 LNHDA and CDR2 SQIVND come from the germline V gene (reference sequence). The CDR3 reads CASSKDRHNEQFF. CDR3 sequence (DNA): TGTGCCAGTAGTAAGGACAGACACAATGAGCAGTTCTTC.

The rearrangement links TRBV18 to TRBJ2-4; TRBD2 matches 13 bases. Germline trimming cut 3 bases from V and 7 bases from J; bases unmatched to any gene: 9. In germline, CDR1 is KGHSH, CDR2 LQKENI. This CDR3 comprises 17 residues. CDR3 sequence (DNA): TGTGCCAGCTCACCGAGTACTAGCGGGGGGGCTGGGAACATTCAGTACTTC. Its protein is CASSPSTSGGAGNIQYF.

The J gene is TRBJ1-5, the V gene TRBV19; TRBD1 matches 7 bases. V was clipped by 6 bases and J by 0 bases; unmatched bases: 2. This CDR3 has 14 amino acids. CDR1 LNHDA and CDR2 SQIVND come from the germline V gene (reference sequence). The CDR3 loop reads CASSRTGSNQPQHF. CDR3 DNA sequence: TGTGCCAGTAGCAGGACAGGTAGCAATCAGCCCCAGCATTTT.

The chain employs TRBV11-1 and TRBJ1-1, with 7 bases identical to TRBD1. CDR3 length equals 14 residues. The V and J ends lost 5 bases and 2 bases, in that order; junction bases with no gene match: 5. Germline V gene lookup returns CDR1 SGHAT and CDR2 FQDESV (reference sequence). CDR3 in amino acids: CASSLTGANTEAFF. The CDR3 coding sequence is TGTGCCAGCAGCCTTACAGGGGCCAACACTGAAGCTTTCTTT.